This T cell receptor beta chain is drawn from a study of blood T cell repertoires in COVID-19. Study overall: The United States, Italy and Spain were the sources of the acute and convalescent COVID-19 samples. PBMCs, B-cell-depleted T cells, or T cells were the source of the cDNA or gDNA that made up the material.

Germline V lookup: CDR1 SGHNT, CDR2 YENEEA. V dropped 0 bases and J dropped 4; count of bases not matched to a gene: 1. This CDR3 is built from 14 residues. Original data processing: Nucleated cell counts were estimated from reference gene primer amplification. Generated by immunoSEQ multiplex PCR, the TCRdb table keeps only in-frame clones and is missing some. The V and J calls and clone size come from that table; D and trimming were worked out from the DNA. The table has 240,000 or so clones, 88% seen once; the top ten hold just under 1%. The V call is TRBV11-3, the J call TRBJ2-3; 7 bases agree with TRBD1. The sample taken for sequencing was peripheral blood. This receptor was identified in a woman aged 40-49 years who had recovered from COVID-19. CDR3 DNA sequence: TGTGCCAGCAGCTTAGAGACAGGGTCAGATACGCAGTATTTT. Protein sequence: CASSLETGSDTQYF. The variable domain in full, completed from reference TRBV11-3 and TRBJ2-3, reads EAGVVQSPRYKIIEKKQPVAFWCNPISGHNTLYWYLQNLGQGPELLIRYENEEAVDDSQLPKDRFSAERLKGVDSTLKIQPAELGDSAVYLCASSLETGSDTQYFGPGTRLTVL.